A selection of T cell receptor beta chains follows, all from one sample in a study of OX40 agonist ivuxolimab in advanced cancers. The data were produced by immunoSEQ multiplex PCR, yet TCRdb's version contains in-frame clones alone and is incomplete. The sample records tens of thousands of clones, 87% being singletons. The sample here was CD4+ or CD8+ T cells sorted from blood, taken in a trial of the OX40 agonist ivuxolimab. The receptors here all came from an adult with an advanced solid tumor such as melanoma, head and neck, liver or kidney cancer. The CDR3 runs from the conserved cysteine through the conserved F or W. D genes are given only for firm matches. The size of a clone is reported for some rows only, either as once, few or many, or as a class for expanded clones.

D	J	V	size	DNA	CDR3
TRBD2	TRBJ2-6	TRBV5-1	.	TGCGCCAGCAGCGGAGAACTAGCGGGGTTCTCTGGGGCCAACGTCCTGACTTTC	CASSGELAGFSGANVLTF
TRBD1	TRBJ2-1	TRBV7-9	.	TGTGCCAGCAGCTTAAAGGGACAGGGGTACAATGAGCAGTTCTTC	CASSLKGQGYNEQFF
.	TRBJ1-5	TRBV2	.	TGTGCCAGCAGGCCGGGACTATCCGTACAGCCCCAGCATTTT	CASRPGLSVQPQHF
TRBD1	TRBJ2-7	TRBV6-5	.	TGTGCCAGCAGGTTGACAGGGGGCTACGAGCAGTACTTC	CASRLTGGYEQYF
TRBD1	TRBJ2-7	TRBV28	once	TGTGCCAGCAGTCGAAACAGGGGGCATGGCTACGAGCAGTACTTC	CASSRNRGHGYEQYF
.	TRBJ2-7	TRBV4-2	.	TGTGCCAGCAGCCAAGAAGTTGGCGGAAGCTCCGAGCAGTACTTC	CASSQEVGGSSEQYF
.	TRBJ2-7	TRBV5-4	once	TGTGCCAGCAGCGGGGGTGGCTACGAGCAGTACTTC	CASSGGGYEQYF
TRBD1	TRBJ2-2	TRBV27	.	TGTGCCAGCAACAGACAGGGGGCTAGCGGGGAGCTGTTTTTT	CASNRQGASGELFF
.	TRBJ2-2	TRBV9	.	TGTGCCAGCAGTCGGGGAGGAACGCCAAGCGGGGAGCTGTTTTTT	CASSRGGTPSGELFF
.	TRBJ1-2	TRBV7-3	.	TGTGCCAGCACCGAGGAGGGCTATGGCTACACCTTC	CASTEEGYGYTF
.	TRBJ2-2	TRBV19	.	TGTGCCAGTACACCGACCGGGGAGCTGTTTTTT	CASTPTGELFF
TRBD2	TRBJ2-5	TRBV11-2	once	TGTGCCAGCAGCAAATCCATCTCACTAGCGGTGCAAGAGACCCAGTACTTC	CASSKSISLAVQETQYF
.	TRBJ2-2	TRBV29-1	few	TGCAGCGTTGAGATGTGGGGCGGGGAGCTGTTTTTT	CSVEMWGGELFF
.	TRBJ2-7	TRBV28	.	TGTGCCAGCGCCGAGCTTTACGAGCAGTACTTC	CASAELYEQYF
TRBD2	TRBJ2-7	TRBV28	few	TGTGCCAGCAGTTTGAAGTTCAGGACTAGCGGTTCCTACGAGCAGTACTTC	CASSLKFRTSGSYEQYF
.	TRBJ1-4	TRBV5-1	.	TGCGCCAGCAGCGACACCTCAACTAATGAAAAACTGTTTTTT	CASSDTSTNEKLFF
TRBD1	TRBJ1-2	TRBV5-8	.	TGTGCCAGCAGCCTAATACCGGGACAGGGGGCTTATTTGTATCGCTACACCTTC	CASSLIPGQGAYLYRYTF
.	TRBJ2-5	TRBV25-1	.	TGTGCCAGCACCGGAGCTAACCAAGAGACCCAGTACTTC	CASTGANQETQYF
.	TRBJ2-1	TRBV27	.	TGTGCCAGCACTCCCCAGGGGGCTATAGCGGGAGCTCCCAATGAGCAGTTCTTC	CASTPQGAIAGAPNEQFF
.	TRBJ1-3	TRBV6-1	.	TGTGCCAGCAGTATACAGGGACTGGTCGGAAACACCATATATTTT	CASSIQGLVGNTIYF
.	TRBJ2-7	TRBV18	.	TGTGCCAGCTCAACCGGGACAAACTACGAGCAGTACTTC	CASSTGTNYEQYF
.	TRBJ1-3	TRBV6-6	.	TGTGCCAGCAGTTATGGGGGGAGTGGAAACACCATATATTTT	CASSYGGSGNTIYF
.	TRBJ2-3	TRBV5-1	.	TGCGCCAGCAGCCCCCGGGCTAACACAGATACGCAGTATTTT	CASSPRANTDTQYF
TRBD1	TRBJ2-2	TRBV11-3	few	TGTGCCAGCAGCTTAACAGGGGTCGGCACCGGGGAGCTGTTTTTT	CASSLTGVGTGELFF
.	TRBJ2-3	TRBV28	.	TGTGCCAGCAACGATGGTGGGCTCAAGAGCACAGATACGCAGTATTTT	CASNDGGLKSTDTQYF
TRBD2	TRBJ2-7	TRBV7-9	.	TGTGCCAGCAGCTTAAACCGGGCGGCTAGCGGGAACGGTGAGCAGTACTTC	CASSLNRAASGNGEQYF
.	TRBJ2-2	TRBV19	.	TGTGCCAGTAGTGGCTGGGTGGGGTCCGGGGAGCTGTTTTTT	CASSGWVGSGELFF
.	TRBJ1-5	TRBV4-1	.	TGCGCCAGCAGCCAACCGCATAAACAGGGCTGGAATCAGCCCCAGCATTTT	CASSQPHKQGWNQPQHF
.	TRBJ2-1	TRBV11-2	.	TGTGCCAGCAGCCTCAGCCGGAACAATGAGCAGTTCTTC	CASSLSRNNEQFF
.	TRBJ1-4	TRBV5-4	.	TGTGCCAGCAGCCAAGCTTCAGTGACAACTAATGAAAAACTGTTTTTT	CASSQASVTTNEKLFF
.	TRBJ1-2	TRBV5-5	few	TGTGCCAGCAGCTTGGTCGTGACAGACCACTATGGCTACACCTTC	CASSLVVTDHYGYTF
.	TRBJ1-3	TRBV28	once	TGTGCCAGCAGTAGTCCGGGGGAATATTTAGGAAACACCATATATTTT	CASSSPGEYLGNTIYF
TRBD1	TRBJ1-5	TRBV2	.	TGTGCCAGCACGGGGGGCAGGGGGGGCAATCAGCCCCAGCATTTT	CASTGGRGGNQPQHF
TRBD1	TRBJ2-7	TRBV5-6	.	TGTGCCAGCAGCAGTCCGGGACAGGGTCGACGCGAGCAGTACTTC	CASSSPGQGRREQYF
.	TRBJ1-1	TRBV6-5	.	TGTGCCAGCAGTACACGTTCCGGGAACACTGAAGCTTTCTTT	CASSTRSGNTEAFF
.	TRBJ1-1	TRBV4-1	.	TGCGCCAGCAGCCAAGATGAGTGGGGGGTGACTGAAGCTTTCTTT	CASSQDEWGVTEAFF
TRBD1	TRBJ2-3	TRBV29-1	.	TGCAGCCCTGGGACAGGAGATACGCAGTATTTT	CSPGTGDTQYF
.	TRBJ2-3	TRBV6-4	once	TGTGCCAGCAGTGACTCGGCGGAAGTAACAGATACGCAGTATTTT	CASSDSAEVTDTQYF
.	TRBJ2-1	TRBV5-1	.	TGCGCCAGCAAGGAACAGGGCTATGAGCAGTTCTTC	CASKEQGYEQFF
.	TRBJ1-4	TRBV5-1	many	TGCGCCAGCAGCTTGGATGGACAGAAAGCTAATGAAAAACTGTTTTTT	CASSLDGQKANEKLFF
.	TRBJ2-2	TRBV5-4	.	TGTGCCAGCAGCTTAAGTCACGGGTACACCGGGGAGCTGTTTTTT	CASSLSHGYTGELFF
.	TRBJ2-5	TRBV12-5	once	TGTGCTAGTGGTTTGGTCGGAGAGACCCAGTACTTC	CASGLVGETQYF
.	TRBJ2-1	TRBV18	.	TGTGCCAGCTCACTTGGGACCACTGGCAATGAGCAGTTCTTC	CASSLGTTGNEQFF
.	TRBJ1-1	TRBV6-6	.	TGTGCCAGCAGATTGAACACTGAAGCTTTCTTT	CASRLNTEAFF
.	TRBJ2-1	TRBV5-6	.	TGTGCCAGCAGCCATGGCAGCTTTAGCTCCTACAATGAGCAGTTCTTC	CASSHGSFSSYNEQFF
.	TRBJ1-5	TRBV7-2	.	TGTGCCAGCAGCTTAGGGGGGGGCGGGGTCCATCAGCCCCAGCATTTT	CASSLGGGGVHQPQHF
TRBD2	TRBJ2-4	TRBV6-1	.	TGTGCCAGCCATCCGGGAGGGACCAAAAACATTCAGTACTTC	CASHPGGTKNIQYF
TRBD1	TRBJ1-4	TRBV7-9	.	TGTGCCAGCAGCTTCAGGCCGGGACAGGGAGGCGAAAAACTGTTTTTT	CASSFRPGQGGEKLFF
.	TRBJ2-3	TRBV28	.	TGTGCCAGCAGTACGGGATCTTTCACAGATACGCAGTATTTT	CASSTGSFTDTQYF
.	TRBJ2-1	TRBV25-1	.	TGTGCCAGCAGTCTAAGCAAGGGGGAAAATGAGCAGTTCTTC	CASSLSKGENEQFF
.	TRBJ2-5	TRBV5-1	.	TGCGCCAGCCTAGGTGATAACCAAGAGACCCAGTACTTC	CASLGDNQETQYF
.	TRBJ2-2	TRBV18	.	TGTGCCAGCTCACCCACCCTAGCGAGACCAACTAAGAACACCGGGGAGCTGTTTTTT	CASSPTLARPTKNTGELFF